The next 22 T cell receptor beta chains were all read from a single sample in a study of T-cell memory formation after mild COVID-19. Each CDR3 protein is one row after TCRdb ran MiXCR on the 5' RACE reads. There are 100,000 or so distinct CDR3 sequences in the sample; 11% occur only once, and roughly two fifths lies in the top ten. The sample comprised PBMCs or a T cell subset sorted from them (not recorded which). The receptor source for this set is a man aged 18 to 35 who had mild COVID-19 (a few samples of this study predate the infection). Cell type and time point are not known.

The gene calls are TRBV12-3 or TRBV12-4 and TRBJ2-3; 8 bases are a match to TRBD2. The CDR3 loop spans 14 amino acids. J gave up 2 bases and V 5 bases, and 3 bases lay outside the gene matches. As DNA, the CDR3 is TGTGCCAGCAGTCTGACTAGCGCCACAGATACGCAGTATTTT. It codes for CASSLTSATDTQYF.

The J gene is TRBJ1-1, the V gene TRBV29-1; 9 positions agree with TRBD1. In germline, CDR1 is SQVTM, CDR2 ANQGSEA. The J segment lost 8 bases and the V segment lost 6 bases, leaving 7 bases of the junction unmatched. This CDR3 spans 12 amino acids. CDR3 sequence: CSVLRTGVEAFF. CDR3 DNA sequence: TGCAGCGTACTAAGGACAGGGGTCGAAGCTTTCTTT.

This sequence joins TRBV9 and TRBJ2-3; TRBD2 is a possible D gene (6 bases). V lost 0 bases to trimming and J lost 2 bases, with 10 bases between them. This CDR3 contains 15 residues. CDR1 and CDR2 from the germline V gene are SGDLS and YYNGEE. The CDR3: CASSVVGRSTDTQYF. In DNA, the CDR3 is TGTGCCAGCAGCGTAGTAGGGAGGTCCACAGATACGCAGTATTTT.

This clonotype has just a few counts. This chain joins TRBV12-3 or TRBV12-4 and TRBJ2-5; D may be TRBD1 (5 bases). The CDR3 covers 14 residues. Trimming cost V 2 bases and J 2 bases, with 9 bases left between them. Here the CDR3 reads CASSLRGRQETQYF. CDR3 coding DNA: TGTGCCAGCAGTTTAAGGGGTCGACAAGAGACCCAGTACTTC.

The chain couples TRBV4-1 to TRBJ1-5, with a weak D call TRBD1 (5 bases). There are 15 residues in the CDR3. V shed 0 bases and J shed 7 bases, with 13 bases lying between them. The germline CDR1 and CDR2 sequences are MGHRA and YSYEKL. In DNA form, the CDR3 reads TGCGCCAGCAGCCAAGAGTCGGGGACGACGCAGCCCCAGCATTTT. Encoded protein: CASSQESGTTQPQHF.

The chain carries TRBV20-1 and TRBJ2-2; D not certain. Trimming shortened V by 1 base and J by 3 bases, and 6 bases separated the two germline ends. The CDR3 extends over 13 amino acids. Germline CDR1 and CDR2: DFQATT and SNEGSKA (reference sequence). CDR3 protein: CSARVTDTGELFF. The CDR3 coding sequence is TGCAGTGCTAGAGTAACGGACACCGGGGAGCTGTTTTTT.

V is TRBV7-9 and J is TRBJ2-7; D not certain. Germline lookup yields CDR1 SEHNR and CDR2 FQNEAQ (reference sequence). Trimming cost V 2 bases and J 1 base, with 6 bases left between them. This CDR3 spans 13 amino acids. In nucleotides, the CDR3 is TGTGCCAGCAGCTTAAGGGATTCCTACGAGCAGTACTTC. Its protein product is CASSLRDSYEQYF.

The chain links TRBV28 to TRBJ1-5; no clear D. CDR3 length equals 13 residues. Trimming left V 7 bases short and J 3 bases short, with 10 bases between. CDR1 is MDHEN, CDR2 SYDVKM, per germline. The CDR3 sequence: CASTRLLNQPQHF. CDR3 in DNA: TGTGCCAGCACCAGGTTGCTCAATCAGCCCCAGCATTTT. The whole variable domain, filled in from reference TRBV28 and TRBJ1-5, reads DVKVTQSSRYLVKRTGEKVFLECVQDMDHENMFWYRQDPGLGLRLIYFSYDVKMKEKGDIPEGYSVSREKKERFSLILESASTNQTSMYLCASTRLLNQPQHFGDGTRLSIL.

This clonotype was counted only a few times. The chain couples TRBV20-1 to TRBJ1-5; no definite D call. Trimming removed 3 bases from V and 0 bases from J, with 18 bases in between. Germline CDR1 and CDR2: DFQATT and SNEGSKA (reference sequence). The CDR3 is made up of 17 amino acids. The CDR3 nucleotides are TGCAGTGCTAGGGACTTTACCATGCGATATAGCAATCAGCCCCAGCATTTT. Its translation is CSARDFTMRYSNQPQHF.

This clonotype was detected only a few times. The genes are TRBV19 and TRBJ1-2; D possibly corresponds to TRBD1 (5 bases). The CDR3 covers 14 residues. Between the trimmed V and J ends, which lost 3 bases and 4 bases, there was a span of 12 bases. CDR1 is LNHDA and CDR2 is SQIVND in the germline V gene (reference sequence). For the CDR3, the DNA is TGTGCCAGTAGTATCTCCGGTAGGGGCTATGGCTACACCTTC. Translating gives CASSISGRGYGYTF.

This clonotype was seen only a few times. The V call is TRBV4-2, the J call TRBJ2-5; TRBD2 aligns across 11 bases. Germline values: CDR1 LGHNA, CDR2 YNFKEQ. The CDR3 covers 17 residues. Trimming took 4 bases from V and 4 from J; bases not matched to a gene: 11. In DNA form, the CDR3 reads TGTGCCAGCAGCCCCGGAGATAGCGGGGGGGCCCTAGAGACCCAGTACTTC. This encodes CASSPGDSGGALETQYF.

A few counts support this clonotype. The rearrangement joins TRBV20-1 to TRBJ1-5; D possibly corresponds to TRBD1 (5 bases). CDR1 is DFQATT and CDR2 is SNEGSKA in the germline V gene (reference sequence). V was clipped by 5 bases and J by 8 bases, with 19 bases between them. This CDR3 is built from 14 residues. The CDR3 sequence: CSARPQGAGEPQHF. CDR3 nucleotides: TGCAGTGCTCGACCCCAGGGTGCCGGTGAGCCCCAGCATTTT.

The sample holds many counts of this clonotype. The J gene is TRBJ2-7, the V gene TRBV3-1; 8 bases are a match to TRBD1. The CDR3 runs to 15 residues. Germline values: CDR1 LGHDT, CDR2 YNNKEL (reference sequence). The trim removed 6 bases at V and 6 bases at J, leaving 13 bases unmatched. CDR3 nucleotide sequence: TGTGCCAGCAGTCCTGGGATGGGGACAGGCAGCGAGCAGTACGTC. Protein: CASSPGMGTGSEQYV.

Worth noting for this clonotype: A much larger clonotype is one base distant, so this may be a read error. The chain combines TRBV7-2 with TRBJ2-5; D gene unclear. The CDR3 length is 15 residues. V was trimmed by 4 bases and J by 2 bases, leaving 14 bases between them. Germline V CDR1 and CDR2: SGHTA, FQGNSA. The CDR3 region is CASSSQRYRQETQYF. The CDR3 DNA sequence: TGTGCCAGCAGCTCCCAACGGTACAGACAAGAGACCCAGTACTTC.

In this sample, this clonotype turned up a few times. This sequence joins TRBV2 and TRBJ1-5; D is ambiguous. V was clipped by 3 bases and J by 7 bases, with 16 bases between them. CDR1 and CDR2 (germline): SNHLY, FYNNEI. The CDR3 has 15 residues. The CDR3 sequence is CASSDATDPYQPQHF. The CDR3 DNA reads TGTGCCAGCAGTGATGCAACAGATCCTTACCAGCCCCAGCATTTT.

V gene TRBV7-3 combines with J gene TRBJ2-2, with D hard to call. CDR1 and CDR2 from the germline V gene are SGHTA and FQGTGA. V shed 2 bases and J shed 4 bases, with 11 bases lying between them. This CDR3 spans 15 amino acids. The chain's CDR3 is CASSLHPAATGELFF. CDR3 DNA sequence: TGTGCCAGCAGCTTACACCCGGCAGCCACCGGGGAGCTGTTTTTT. Using reference TRBV7-3 and TRBJ2-2 for the parts outside the CDR3, the full variable domain is GAGVSQTPSNKVTEKGKYVELRCDPISGHTALYWYRQSLGQGPEFLIYFQGTGAADDSGLPNDRFFAVRPEGSVSTLKIQRTERGDSAVYLCASSLHPAATGELFFGEGSRLTVL.

Many counts were recorded for this clonotype. The rearrangement joins TRBV7-9 to TRBJ1-1; D is unclear. The ends were cut back, 3 bases at V and 4 bases at J, with 12 bases in the middle. Germline V gives CDR1 SEHNR, CDR2 FQNEAQ (reference sequence). The CDR3 is made up of 14 amino acids. As DNA, the CDR3 is TGTGCCAGCAGCTTTGAGTCGGGATCCACTGAAGCTTTCTTT. Its translation: CASSFESGSTEAFF.

The DNA of the CDR3 is TGTGCCAGCAGTTCCGGCCCAGGAAACATTCAGTACTTC. Its translation: CASSSGPGNIQYF. The chain is built from TRBV6-5 and TRBJ2-4, with no clear D. The CDR3 runs to 13 residues. Per the germline V gene, CDR1 is MNHEY and CDR2 is SVGAGI. V was cut by 4 bases and J by 6 bases, with 10 bases left in between.

This clonotype was observed a few times. This rearrangement joins TRBV6-5 to TRBJ2-2; 9 bases fit TRBD2. Germline values: CDR1 MNHEY, CDR2 SVGAGI. V lost 2 bases to trimming and J lost 2 bases; unmatched junction nucleotides: 9. The CDR3 is made up of 18 amino acids. Here the CDR3 DNA reads TGTGCCAGCAGTTACGCTGGTGGAGCGGGGGGAAACACCGGGGAGCTGTTTTTT. Amino acids: CASSYAGGAGGNTGELFF.

This clonotype has only a few counts. The rearrangement uses TRBV6-1 and TRBJ2-7; D not resolved. The germline V and J ends were trimmed by 10 bases and 3 bases, with 10 bases remaining between them. The CDR3 length is 11 residues. Looked up from germline, CDR1 is MNHNS and CDR2 is SASEGT. CDR3 sequence (DNA): TGTGCCACCCTCTTCGGCTACGAGCAGTACTTC. Translation gives CATLFGYEQYF.

V and J are TRBV4-3 and TRBJ2-3, with D perhaps matching TRBD1 (5 bases). The V end was cut by 0 bases, the J end by 5 bases, with 9 bases between. Germline values: CDR1 LGHNA, CDR2 YSLEER. This CDR3 region has 14 residues. The chain's CDR3 is CASSQDWGGDTQYF. The CDR3 coding sequence is TGCGCCAGCAGCCAAGATTGGGGCGGAGATACGCAGTATTTT.

This clonotype was observed a handful of times. The CDR3 here is CSAQLASSYEQYV. The DNA of the CDR3 is TGCAGTGCCCAGCTGGCCAGCTCCTACGAGCAGTACGTC. The chain employs TRBV20-1 and TRBJ2-7, with D unclear. Per germline, CDR1 DFQATT and CDR2 SNEGSKA (reference sequence). Trimming stripped 6 bases from V and 0 bases from J, with 12 bases between. This CDR3 has 13 amino acids.